This T cell receptor beta chain was recovered during a study of T cells after yellow fever vaccination. Overall study findings and caveats: Contamination of FACS-sorted repertoires by abundant clonotypes from the bulk population could occur. Few clonotypes appeared in both CD4 and CD8 compartments. The secondary response was weaker but peaked faster, day 5 versus 15.

This clonotype was picked up many times. As yet, its antigen is unknown. V was trimmed by 4 bases and J by 5 bases, leaving 11 bases between them. Germline assignment: CDR1 MNHEY and CDR2 SMNVEV (reference sequence). The CDR3 is 13 amino acids. Generation of TCR cDNA used 5'RACE template switching (which added a universal primer site and UMIs). TCRdb itself ran the 5' RACE reads through MiXCR, one entry per CDR3 protein. The table lists about 340,000 distinct CDR3 sequences, 4% of them singletons, with approximately 25% in the top ten. The receptor was isolated from a man between 18 and 35 years old who received the YFV17D yellow fever vaccine. V is TRBV27 and J is TRBJ1-1; D is uncertain. This specimen was PBMCs, taken 5 days after the yellow fever booster vaccination. The CDR3 DNA sequence: TGTGCCAGCAGTTACCTGGGGTCAACTGAAGCTTTCTTT. Translating it yields CASSYLGSTEAFF.